These 20 T cell receptor beta chains originate from one sample sequenced in a study of OX40 agonist ivuxolimab in advanced cancers. The method was immunoSEQ multiplex PCR; TCRdb's version includes in-frame clones alone and lacks a portion of them. The table lists about 26,000 clones, roughly 85% of them singletons. Sequences were derived from CD4+ or CD8+ T cells sorted from blood, sampled in a trial of the OX40 agonist ivuxolimab. The receptors originated from an adult with an advanced solid tumor such as melanoma, head and neck, liver or kidney cancer.

CDR3 DNA sequence: TGTGCCAGCAGTTGGGGACAGGGTACCACTGAAGCTTTCTTT. Translating gives CASSWGQGTTEAFF. This chain connects TRBV27 to TRBJ1-1; 9 bases are a match to TRBD1. V lost 4 bases, J lost 4 bases, and 4 bases stayed unmatched. Germline V gene data show CDR1 as MNHEY and CDR2 as SMNVEV (reference sequence). This CDR3 region has 14 residues.

This clone appeared a few times. The chain recombines TRBV9 with TRBJ2-5; 9 bases match TRBD2. The length of the CDR3 is 15 residues. Germline V lookup: CDR1 SGDLS, CDR2 YYNGEE. V shed 4 bases and J 4 bases; nucleotides not matched to a gene: 8. The CDR3 here is CASSSTSGPSETQYF. The CDR3 DNA sequence: TGTGCCAGCAGCTCCACTAGCGGGCCTTCAGAGACCCAGTACTTC.

The gene calls are TRBV21-1 and TRBJ2-7; the table calls TRBD1, which could not be checked here. TRBV21-1 is given as a pseudogene. The length of the CDR3 is 16 residues. This CDR3 is CASSKGRGQGSVEQYF. The CDR3 nucleotides read TGTGCCAGCAGCAAGGGTAGGGGACAGGGGTCGGTTGAGCAGTACTTC.

The V gene is TRBV27, the J gene TRBJ1-2; a weak D match, TRBD1 (6 bases). V lost 8 bases, J lost 2 bases, and 18 bases lay in between. CDR1 is MNHEY, CDR2 SMNVEV, per germline (reference sequence). This CDR3 has 15 residues. In DNA form, the CDR3 reads TGTGCCAGCGGCCAACAGGGCCTCGAAAACTATGGCTACACCTTC. Its protein product is CASGQQGLENYGYTF.

The chain couples TRBV6-5 to TRBJ2-1, with 9 bases lining up with TRBD2. V trimming: 0 bases; J trimming: 6 bases; junction bases outside the gene matches: 3. This CDR3 has 15 residues. Germline lookup yields CDR1 MNHEY and CDR2 SVGAGI. The CDR3 DNA reads TGTGCCAGCAGTTACTCGCGGGAGGGCCTCAATGAGCAGTTCTTC. Its translation is CASSYSREGLNEQFF.

This clone was counted once. The CDR3 sequence is CASSLSTGTAYGYTF. The CDR3, as DNA: TGTGCCAGCAGCCTAAGCACAGGGACAGCCTATGGCTACACCTTC. The chain has TRBV14 and TRBJ1-2; 7 nucleotides match TRBD1. This CDR3 comprises 15 residues. Germline loops: CDR1 SGHDN, CDR2 FVKESK. The junction had 9 bases not matched to a gene; V was cut back by 4 bases and J by 4 bases.

This clone showed up just once. CDR3 in amino acids: CASSVGTANTEAFF. In DNA, the CDR3 is TGTGCCAGCAGTGTCGGGACAGCTAACACTGAAGCTTTCTTT. This sequence joins TRBV6-5 and TRBJ1-1; 7 bases are a match to TRBD1. Trimming removed 5 bases from V and 2 bases from J; junction bases left unmatched: 5. The germline CDR1 and CDR2 sequences are MNHEY and SVGAGI. CDR3 length: 14 residues.

The DNA of the CDR3 is TGTGCCAGCAGCTTGGACCGGACTAGCGGTCAAGATACGCAGTATTTT. Protein sequence: CASSLDRTSGQDTQYF. The chain carries TRBV5-6 and TRBJ2-3; 10 bases align to TRBD2. The CDR3 extends over 16 amino acids. Per germline, CDR1 SGHDT and CDR2 YYEEEE. Germline trimming cut 0 bases from V and 5 bases from J; bases unmatched to any gene: 6.

This clone is deemed medium-sized (0.01 to 0.1%). The rearrangement links TRBV5-5 to TRBJ2-7; 9 bases are a match to TRBD1. The CDR3 length is 13 residues. V lost 2 bases, J lost 6 bases, and 3 bases stayed unmatched. CDR1 is SGHKS, CDR2 YYEKEE, per germline (reference sequence). The CDR3 here is CASSLGTGIEQYF. The CDR3 DNA reads TGTGCCAGCAGCTTAGGGACAGGGATCGAGCAGTACTTC.

The chain couples TRBV2 to TRBJ2-7; tentatively, D is TRBD1 (6 bases). Germline CDR1 is SNHLY and CDR2 is FYNNEI. Trimming pared 6 bases from V and 1 base from J, leaving 10 bases between. This CDR3 spans 13 amino acids. The CDR3 bases are TGTGCCAGCAGACTCGGACAGTCCTACGAGCAGTACTTC. It specifies CASRLGQSYEQYF.

This chain uses TRBV5-4 with TRBJ2-7; D call uncertain. This CDR3 is built from 14 residues. Deletions cut 0 bases from V and 2 bases from J, with 9 bases between. Looked up from germline, CDR1 is SGHNT and CDR2 is YYREEE (reference sequence). The CDR3 coding sequence is TGTGCCAGCAGCTTGGGGTTGGGGACCTACGAGCAGTACTTC. It translates to CASSLGLGTYEQYF.

This chain links TRBV19 with TRBJ1-1; D not resolved. The V and J ends lost 8 bases and 4 bases respectively, with 23 bases between them. Germline CDR1 reads LNHDA; CDR2 reads SQIVND (reference sequence). The CDR3 sequence is 16 residues long. The CDR3 here is CASGEVGSWIGTEAFF. The CDR3 nucleotides are TGTGCCAGTGGGGAGGTGGGCAGTTGGATTGGCACTGAAGCTTTCTTT. The full variable domain, with the rest looked up from reference TRBV19 and TRBJ1-1, is DGGITQSPKYLFRKEGQNVTLSCEQNLNHDAMYWYRQDPGQGLRLIYYSQIVNDFQKGDIAEGYSVSREKKESFPLTVTSAQKNPTAFYLCASGEVGSWIGTEAFFGQGTRLTVV.

The chain links TRBV6-6 to TRBJ2-7; TRBD1 agrees at 10 bases. This CDR3 region has 15 residues. J was trimmed by 3 bases and V by 5 bases; bases with no gene match: 7. Germline values: CDR1 MNHNY, CDR2 SVGAGI (reference sequence). The CDR3 is CASSNRDRGLYEQYF. DNA of the CDR3: TGTGCCAGCAGTAATCGAGACAGGGGGCTCTACGAGCAGTACTTC.

The genes are TRBV27 and TRBJ2-1, with TRBD2 matching 10 bases. The CDR3 consists of 15 residues. Unmatched junction bases numbered 9, after V lost 4 bases and J lost 9 bases. Germline CDR1 reads MNHEY; CDR2 reads SMNVEV (reference sequence). CDR3 in amino acids: CASSYASGRGGEQFF. Written as DNA, the CDR3 is TGTGCCAGCAGTTACGCTAGCGGGAGAGGGGGTGAGCAGTTCTTC.

The chain couples TRBV29-1 to TRBJ1-4; unclear D gene. V was pared by 6 bases and J by 12 bases, with 17 bases between. Per germline, CDR1 SQVTM and CDR2 ANQGSEA. The CDR3 contains 12 residues. The chain's CDR3 is CSVQSARGELFF. CDR3 nucleotides: TGCAGCGTCCAGTCGGCCCGCGGGGAACTGTTTTTT.

The chain carries TRBV28 and TRBJ2-1; the match to TRBD2 covers 8 bases. Germline V lookup: CDR1 MDHEN, CDR2 SYDVKM. V lost 3 bases to trimming and J lost 3 bases; unmatched junction nucleotides: 4. The CDR3 is made up of 15 amino acids. In nucleotides, the CDR3 is TGTGCCAGCAGTTTGTTAGCGGGGTACTACAATGAGCAGTTCTTC. This sequence encodes CASSLLAGYYNEQFF.

This sequence joins TRBV19 and TRBJ2-1, with no clear D. V was pared by 1 base and J by 9 bases, with 19 bases between. CDR1 is LNHDA, CDR2 SQIVND, per germline (reference sequence). The CDR3 length is 16 residues. This CDR3 is CASSIVTTSLLGEQFF. The CDR3 DNA is TGTGCCAGTAGTATAGTTACGACAAGTCTGTTGGGTGAGCAGTTCTTC.

This clone occurred a few times. The V gene is TRBV11-2, the J gene TRBJ2-3; 7 nucleotides line up with TRBD1. Trimming removed 3 bases from V and 0 bases from J; junction bases left unmatched: 3. Germline CDR1 reads SGHAT; CDR2 reads FQNNGV. This CDR3 contains 15 residues. CDR3 bases: TGTGCCAGCAGCTTCGACAGGGAGAGCACAGATACGCAGTATTTT. Protein sequence: CASSFDRESTDTQYF. The full variable domain, completed using reference TRBV11-2 and TRBJ2-3, is EAGVAQSPRYKIIEKRQSVAFWCNPISGHATLYWYQQILGQGPKLLIQFQNNGVVDDSQLPKDRFSAERLKGVDSTLKIQPAKLEDSAVYLCASSFDRESTDTQYFGPGTRLTVL.

The chain links TRBV7-8 to TRBJ2-7; TRBD1 matches 9 bases. This CDR3 is built from 15 residues. The V segment lost 0 bases and the J segment 5 bases; nucleotides outside the gene matches: 5. CDR1 is SGHVS, CDR2 FQNEAQ, per germline. This CDR3 reads CASSLAGTGFNEQYF. CDR3 nucleotide sequence: TGTGCCAGCAGCTTAGCCGGGACAGGGTTCAACGAGCAGTACTTC.

The chain employs TRBV7-9 and TRBJ1-1, with a tentative D call TRBD1 (5 bases). The CDR3 consists of 16 residues. Germline assignment: CDR1 SEHNR and CDR2 FQNEAQ (reference sequence). Trimming left V 8 bases short and J 0 bases short, with 19 bases between. The CDR3 sequence is CASDPKPGGLNTEAFF. The CDR3 coding sequence is TGTGCCAGCGATCCTAAACCCGGGGGTTTGAACACTGAAGCTTTCTTT.